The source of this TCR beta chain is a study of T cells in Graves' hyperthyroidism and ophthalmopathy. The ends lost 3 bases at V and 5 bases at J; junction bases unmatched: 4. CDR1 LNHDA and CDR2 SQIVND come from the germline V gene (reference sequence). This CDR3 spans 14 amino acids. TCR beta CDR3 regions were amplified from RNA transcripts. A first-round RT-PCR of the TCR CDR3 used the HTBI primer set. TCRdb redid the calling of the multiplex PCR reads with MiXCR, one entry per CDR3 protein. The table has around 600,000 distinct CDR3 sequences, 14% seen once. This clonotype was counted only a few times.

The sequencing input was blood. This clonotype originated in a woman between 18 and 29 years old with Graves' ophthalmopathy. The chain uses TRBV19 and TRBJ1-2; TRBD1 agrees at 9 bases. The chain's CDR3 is CASSIRDREYGYTF. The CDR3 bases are TGTGCCAGTAGTATCCGGGACAGGGAGTATGGCTACACCTTC.